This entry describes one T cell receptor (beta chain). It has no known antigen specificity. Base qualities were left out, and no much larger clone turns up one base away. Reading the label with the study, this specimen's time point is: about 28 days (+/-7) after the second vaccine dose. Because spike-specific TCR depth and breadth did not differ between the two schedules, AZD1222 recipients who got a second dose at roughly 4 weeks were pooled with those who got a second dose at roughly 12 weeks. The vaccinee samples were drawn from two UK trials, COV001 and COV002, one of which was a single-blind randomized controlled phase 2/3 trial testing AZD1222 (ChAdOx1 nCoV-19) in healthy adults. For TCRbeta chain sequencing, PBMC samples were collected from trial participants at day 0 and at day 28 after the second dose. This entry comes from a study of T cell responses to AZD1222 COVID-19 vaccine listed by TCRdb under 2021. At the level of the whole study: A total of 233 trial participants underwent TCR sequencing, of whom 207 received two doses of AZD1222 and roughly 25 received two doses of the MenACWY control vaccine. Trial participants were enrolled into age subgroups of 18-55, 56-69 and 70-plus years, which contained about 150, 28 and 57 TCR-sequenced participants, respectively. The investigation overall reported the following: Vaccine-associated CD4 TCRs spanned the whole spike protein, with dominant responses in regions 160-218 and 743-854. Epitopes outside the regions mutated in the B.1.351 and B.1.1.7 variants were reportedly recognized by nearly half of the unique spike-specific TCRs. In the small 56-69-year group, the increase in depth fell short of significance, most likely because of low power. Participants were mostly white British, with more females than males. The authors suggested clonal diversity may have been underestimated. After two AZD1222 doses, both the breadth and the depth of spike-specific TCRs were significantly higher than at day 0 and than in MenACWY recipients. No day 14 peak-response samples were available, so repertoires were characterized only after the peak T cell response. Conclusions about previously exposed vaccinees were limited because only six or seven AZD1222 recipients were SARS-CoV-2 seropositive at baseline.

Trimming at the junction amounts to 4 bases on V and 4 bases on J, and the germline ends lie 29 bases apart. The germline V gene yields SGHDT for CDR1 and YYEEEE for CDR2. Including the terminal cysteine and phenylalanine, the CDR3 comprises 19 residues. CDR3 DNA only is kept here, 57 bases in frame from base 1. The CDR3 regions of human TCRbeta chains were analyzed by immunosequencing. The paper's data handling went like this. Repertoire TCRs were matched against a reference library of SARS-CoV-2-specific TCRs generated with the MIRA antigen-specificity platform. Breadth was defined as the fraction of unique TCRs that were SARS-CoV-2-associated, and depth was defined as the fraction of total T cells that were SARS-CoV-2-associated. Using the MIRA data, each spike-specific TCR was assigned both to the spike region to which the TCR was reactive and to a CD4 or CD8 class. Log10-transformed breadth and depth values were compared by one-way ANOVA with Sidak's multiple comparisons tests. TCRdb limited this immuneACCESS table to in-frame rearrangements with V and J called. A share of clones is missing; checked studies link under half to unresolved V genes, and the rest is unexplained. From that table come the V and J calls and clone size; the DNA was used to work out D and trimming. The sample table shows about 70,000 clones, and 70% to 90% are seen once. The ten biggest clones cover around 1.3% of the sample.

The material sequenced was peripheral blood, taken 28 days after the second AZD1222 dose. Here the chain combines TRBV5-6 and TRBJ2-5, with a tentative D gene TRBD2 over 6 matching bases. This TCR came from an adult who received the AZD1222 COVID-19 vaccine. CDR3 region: CASSQTSFPSGAVRETQYF. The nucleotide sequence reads TGTGCCAGCAGCCAGACTTCTTTCCCCTCGGGAGCTGTTCGAGAGACCCAGTACTTC.